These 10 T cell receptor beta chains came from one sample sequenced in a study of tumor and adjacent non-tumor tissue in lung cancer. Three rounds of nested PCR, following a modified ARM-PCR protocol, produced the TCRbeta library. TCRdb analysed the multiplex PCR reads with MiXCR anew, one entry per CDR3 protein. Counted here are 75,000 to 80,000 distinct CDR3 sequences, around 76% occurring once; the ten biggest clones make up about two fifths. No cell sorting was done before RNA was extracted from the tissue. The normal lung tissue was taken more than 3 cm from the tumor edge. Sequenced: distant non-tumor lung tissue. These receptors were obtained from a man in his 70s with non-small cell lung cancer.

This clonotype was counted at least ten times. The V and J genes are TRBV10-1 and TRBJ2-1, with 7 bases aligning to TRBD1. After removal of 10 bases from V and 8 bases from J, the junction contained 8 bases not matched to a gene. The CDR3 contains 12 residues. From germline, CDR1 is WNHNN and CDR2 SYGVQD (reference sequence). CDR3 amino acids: CATLTGCDEQFF. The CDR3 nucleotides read TGCGCCACCTTGACAGGGTGCGATGAGCAGTTCTTC.

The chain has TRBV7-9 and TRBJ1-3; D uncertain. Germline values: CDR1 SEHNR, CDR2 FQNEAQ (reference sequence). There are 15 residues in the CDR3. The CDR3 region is CATTKIWRSGNTIYF. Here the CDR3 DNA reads TGTGCGACTACAAAGATCTGGAGGTCTGGAAACACCATATATTTT. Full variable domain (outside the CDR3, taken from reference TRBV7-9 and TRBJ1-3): DTGVSQNPRHKITKRGQNVTFRCDPISEHNRLYWYRQTLGQGPEFLTYFQNEAQLEKSRLLSDRFSAERPKGSFSTLEIQRTEQGDSAMYLCATTKIWRSGNTIYFGEGSWLTVV.

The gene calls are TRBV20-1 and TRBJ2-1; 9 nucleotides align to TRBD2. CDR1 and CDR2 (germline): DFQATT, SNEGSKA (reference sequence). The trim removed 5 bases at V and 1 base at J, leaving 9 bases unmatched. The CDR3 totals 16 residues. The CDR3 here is CSAPKGGRASYNEQFF. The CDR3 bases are TGCAGTGCTCCAAAGGGCGGGAGGGCATCCTACAATGAGCAGTTCTTC.

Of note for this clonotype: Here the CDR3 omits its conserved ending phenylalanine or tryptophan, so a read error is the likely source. The CDR3 bases are TGTGCCAGCAGCTCGGCCGTGACCGGGGACACCTACGAGCAGTACTTG. It encodes CASSSAVTGDTYEQYL. This chain uses TRBV5-5 with TRBJ2-7, with D perhaps TRBD1 (6 bases). V lost 3 bases and J 2 bases, leaving 18 bases between the germline ends. Germline CDR1 is SGHKS and CDR2 is YYEKEE (reference sequence). The CDR3 is 16 amino acids.

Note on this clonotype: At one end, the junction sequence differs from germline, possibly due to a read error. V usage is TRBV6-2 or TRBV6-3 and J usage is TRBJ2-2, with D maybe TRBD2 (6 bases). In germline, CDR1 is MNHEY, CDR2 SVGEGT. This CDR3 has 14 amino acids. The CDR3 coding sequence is TGTGCCAGCACTGGACTCCGGAACACCCGGGAGTTGTTTTTT. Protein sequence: CASTGLRNTRELFF.

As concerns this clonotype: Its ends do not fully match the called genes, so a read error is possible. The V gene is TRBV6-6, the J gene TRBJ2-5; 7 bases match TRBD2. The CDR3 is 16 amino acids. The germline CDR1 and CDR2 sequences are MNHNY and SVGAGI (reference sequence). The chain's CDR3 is CVSSYPGASGQGTQYF. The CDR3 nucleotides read TGTGTCAGCAGTTACCCTGGGGCTAGCGGACAAGGGACCCAGTACTTC.

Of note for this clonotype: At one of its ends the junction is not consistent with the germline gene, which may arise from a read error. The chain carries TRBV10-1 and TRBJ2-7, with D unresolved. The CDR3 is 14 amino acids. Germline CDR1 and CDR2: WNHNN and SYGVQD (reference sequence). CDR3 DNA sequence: TGCGCCAGCAGTGAACCCACGTCACCATACCAGCAGTGCTTC. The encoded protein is CASSEPTSPYQQCF.

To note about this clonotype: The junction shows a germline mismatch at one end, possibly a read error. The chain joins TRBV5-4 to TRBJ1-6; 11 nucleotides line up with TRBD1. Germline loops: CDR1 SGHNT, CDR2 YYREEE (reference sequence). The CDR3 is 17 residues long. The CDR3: CATSTGTGGGINSPLHF. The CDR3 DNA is TGTGCCACCAGCACAGGGACAGGGGGAGGGATTAATTCACCCCTTCACTTT.

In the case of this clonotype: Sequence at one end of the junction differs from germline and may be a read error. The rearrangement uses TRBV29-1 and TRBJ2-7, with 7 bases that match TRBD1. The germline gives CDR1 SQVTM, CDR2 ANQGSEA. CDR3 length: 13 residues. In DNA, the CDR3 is TGCAGCGTTGGACAGGGTCTCGGTGACGAGCAGAACTTC. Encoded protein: CSVGQGLGDEQNF.

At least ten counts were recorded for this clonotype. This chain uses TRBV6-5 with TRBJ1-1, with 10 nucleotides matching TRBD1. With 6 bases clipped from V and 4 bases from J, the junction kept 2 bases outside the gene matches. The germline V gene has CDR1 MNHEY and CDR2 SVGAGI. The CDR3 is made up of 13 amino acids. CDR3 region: CASRRDRGTEAFF. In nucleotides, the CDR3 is TGTGCCAGCAGACGGGACAGGGGCACTGAAGCTTTCTTT.